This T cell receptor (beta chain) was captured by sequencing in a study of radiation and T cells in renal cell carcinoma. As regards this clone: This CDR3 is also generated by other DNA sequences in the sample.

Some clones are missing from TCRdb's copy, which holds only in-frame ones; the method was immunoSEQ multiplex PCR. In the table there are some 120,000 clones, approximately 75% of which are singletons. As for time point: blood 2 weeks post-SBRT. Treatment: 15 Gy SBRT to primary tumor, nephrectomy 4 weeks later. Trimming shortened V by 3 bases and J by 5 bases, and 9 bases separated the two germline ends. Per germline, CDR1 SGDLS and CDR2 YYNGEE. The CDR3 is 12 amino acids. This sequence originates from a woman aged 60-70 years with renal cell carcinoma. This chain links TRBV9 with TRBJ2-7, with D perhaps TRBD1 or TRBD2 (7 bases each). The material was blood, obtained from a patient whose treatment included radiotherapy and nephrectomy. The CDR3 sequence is CASSAGGDEQYF. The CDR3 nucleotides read TGTGCCAGCAGCGCAGGGGGGGACGAGCAGTACTTC.